The 22 T cell receptor beta chains given below trace back to one sample, sequenced in a study of tumor-infiltrating lymphocytes in primary liver carcinoma. Starting material for RNA and DNA co-extraction consisted of about 17-31 mg of unsorted bulk tissue. Starting material of 500 to 600 ng total RNA yielded TCR beta cDNA via a constant-region primer. Modified slightly, ARM-PCR produced TCR beta libraries over three nested multiplex PCR rounds. TRBV1-TRBV30 forward primers paired with a C-beta reverse primer drove the first two PCR rounds, about 10 cycles each. TCRdb re-analysed the multiplex PCR reads in MiXCR, keeping a single row per CDR3 protein. This table has 95,000 to 150,000 distinct CDR3 sequences, around two thirds appearing once. The sample consisted of liver tumor tissue from sampling region 1. Subset indicated: tumor region T1, superior pole. These receptors all stem from a woman aged 60-75 years with primary liver carcinoma and hepatitis B virus infection.

This chain joins TRBV28 and TRBJ1-4; D is unclear. This CDR3 region has 15 residues. The V and J ends lost 6 bases and 7 bases respectively, with 18 bases between them. Germline V gives CDR1 MDHEN, CDR2 SYDVKM. The CDR3 region is CASSPRGGLSEKLFF. DNA for the CDR3: TGTGCCAGCAGCCCCCGGGGAGGCCTTAGTGAAAAACTGTTTTTT.

Concerning this clonotype: At one boundary the junction diverges from the germline segment, which might be a read error. This chain connects TRBV4-2 to TRBJ2-1, with D possibly TRBD2 on 6 matching bases. CDR1 is LGHNA and CDR2 is YNFKEQ in the germline V gene. The CDR3 has 18 residues. CDR3 DNA sequence: TGTGCCAGTAGCCAAATGACGGGCGGGATAGGGCTTGTGAATGAGCAGTTCTTC. As protein: CASSQMTGGIGLVNEQFF.

This clonotype has ten or more counts. This chain joins TRBV5-6 and TRBJ2-5, with 8 bases fitting TRBD1. This CDR3 is 17 amino acids long. J gave up 0 bases and V 0 bases, and 7 bases lay outside the gene matches. Germline assignment: CDR1 SGHDT and CDR2 YYEEEE. The CDR3 loop is CASSLEGQGAYQETQYF. The CDR3 region has the DNA TGTGCCAGCAGCTTGGAAGGGCAGGGGGCATACCAAGAGACCCAGTACTTC.

The V call is TRBV28, the J call TRBJ2-2, with a possible D match to TRBD2 (6 bases). V lost 7 bases to trimming and J lost 1 base, with 13 bases between them. The CDR3 has 15 amino acids. Germline V gives CDR1 MDHEN, CDR2 SYDVKM. The CDR3 sequence: CASTTVGGNTGELFF. CDR3 coding DNA: TGTGCCAGCACCACCGTGGGGGGGAACACCGGGGAGCTGTTTTTT.

J is TRBJ1-6 and V is TRBV2; D is perhaps TRBD1 (6 bases). CDR1 and CDR2 from the germline V gene are SNHLY and FYNNEI. The V end was cut by 6 bases, the J end by 0 bases, with 9 bases between. The length of the CDR3 is 15 residues. CDR3 DNA sequence: TGTGCCAGCAGAGGGGGTGGCTCCTATAATTCACCCCTCCACTTT. Translation gives CASRGGGSYNSPLHF.

J is TRBJ2-5 and V is TRBV7-9, with D possibly matching TRBD1 (5 bases). Trimming stripped 6 bases from V and 7 bases from J, with 21 bases between. Germline assignment: CDR1 SEHNR and CDR2 FQNEAQ (reference sequence). The CDR3 runs to 15 residues. The DNA of the CDR3 is TGTGCCAGCAGACCTAAGGGGCTCCGAGAAGGGACCCAGTACTTC. Its translation: CASRPKGLREGTQYF.

Only one count was recorded for this clonotype. A much larger clone is a single base away; this may be a read error. The J gene is TRBJ2-1, the V gene TRBV7-9; 15 bases map to TRBD2. The trim removed 7 bases at V and 7 bases at J, leaving 17 bases unmatched. The CDR3 spans 19 residues. From germline, CDR1 is SEHNR and CDR2 FQNEAQ (reference sequence). The CDR3 loop is CASNYGTSGRKLAPNEQFF. CDR3 nucleotides: TGTGCCAGCAACTACGGGACTAGCGGGAGGAAATTGGCCCCAAATGAGCAGTTCTTC.

Comment on this clonotype: The conserved closing phenylalanine or tryptophan is absent in this CDR3, likely reflecting a read error. The chain has TRBV29-1 and TRBJ1-6; the D gene is possibly TRBD1 (5 bases). The CDR3 has 13 amino acids. Per germline, CDR1 SQVTM and CDR2 ANQGSEA. CDR3 amino acids: CSAGHGGNSRLHS. The CDR3 DNA sequence: TGCAGCGCCGGACATGGTGGGAATTCACGCCTCCACTCT.

Regarding this clonotype: It may be a read error: a sequence one base away is much more abundant. The chain joins TRBV12-3 or TRBV12-4 to TRBJ2-5, with 7 bases fitting TRBD2. There are 17 residues in the CDR3. With 8 bases clipped from V and 1 base from J, the junction kept 16 bases outside the gene matches. The CDR3 region is CASSLTEGGLSQETQYF. The CDR3 DNA reads as TGTGCCAGCTCCTTAACTGAGGGAGGGTTAAGCCAAGAGACCCAGTACTTC.

This clonotype has only a few counts. CDR3 DNA sequence: TGTGCCAGCAGCTTAGCATGGGGGACGAACAATGAGCAGTTCTTC. It yields the protein CASSLAWGTNNEQFF. V usage is TRBV7-9 and J usage is TRBJ2-1; D possibly matches TRBD1 or TRBD2 (5 bases each). This CDR3 contains 15 residues. Trimming removed 0 bases at V and 5 bases at J, with 11 bases between. Germline lookup yields CDR1 SEHNR and CDR2 FQNEAQ (reference sequence). Full variable domain (rest looked up from reference TRBV7-9 and TRBJ2-1): DTGVSQNPRHKITKRGQNVTFRCDPISEHNRLYWYRQTLGQGPEFLTYFQNEAQLEKSRLLSDRFSAERPKGSFSTLEIQRTEQGDSAMYLCASSLAWGTNNEQFFGPGTRLTVL.

This clonotype has just a few counts. The chain joins TRBV14 to TRBJ2-2; D is unclear. Trimming removed 6 bases from V and 2 bases from J, with 10 bases in between. The CDR3 covers 14 residues. Germline V gene lookup returns CDR1 SGHDN and CDR2 FVKESK. CDR3 DNA: TGTGCCAGCAGGGCCCAACCTAACACCGGGGAGCTGTTTTTT. Protein product: CASRAQPNTGELFF.

In the case of this clonotype: A read error is likely, as this CDR3 ends without the conserved phenylalanine or tryptophan. The chain joins TRBV11-2 to TRBJ2-1, with TRBD2 matching 7 bases. Germline loops: CDR1 SGHAT, CDR2 FQNNGV. This CDR3 is 14 amino acids long. Here the CDR3 DNA reads TGTGCCAGCAGCTTAGGCGGGAGAAACAATGGGCAGTTCTTA. It yields the protein CASSLGGRNNGQFL.

Note on this clonotype: A much larger clone sits a single nucleotide away, making a read error possible. The chain has TRBV4-1 and TRBJ2-1; TRBD2 aligns across 7 bases. CDR1 and CDR2 (germline): MGHRA, YSYEKL. The CDR3 runs 16 residues. The CDR3: CASSPTSASSYNEQSF. DNA of the CDR3: TGCGCCAGCAGCCCAACTAGCGCGAGCTCCTACAATGAGCAGTCCTTC.

This clonotype was seen only a few times. The chain is built from TRBV18 and TRBJ2-1, with D hard to call. Germline V gene lookup returns CDR1 KGHSH and CDR2 LQKENI. V dropped 2 bases and J dropped 3 bases, with 14 bases sitting between them. The CDR3 sequence is 16 residues long. The CDR3 spells CASSPIGGDGYNEQFF. CDR3 DNA: TGTGCCAGCTCACCAATCGGCGGAGATGGCTACAATGAGCAGTTCTTC.

This clonotype was recorded only once. The chain links TRBV2 to TRBJ2-5, with TRBD2 as a possible D gene (7 bases). CDR1 is SNHLY, CDR2 FYNNEI, per germline. Trimming removed 4 bases from V and 2 bases from J, with 14 bases in between. This CDR3 region has 15 residues. CDR3 DNA sequence: TGTGCCAGCAGTGCCCAGGGAGGGGGTCAAGAGACCCAGTACTTC. Protein product: CASSAQGGGQETQYF. The full variable domain, rest sourced from reference TRBV2 and TRBJ2-5, is EPEVTQTPSHQVTQMGQEVILRCVPISNHLYFYWYRQILGQKVEFLVSFYNNEISEKSEIFDDQFSVERPDGSNFTLKIRSTKLEDSAMYFCASSAQGGGQETQYFGPGTRLLVL.

As to this clonotype: A read error may be the cause here, since a much bigger clone is one base away. The J gene is TRBJ1-6, the V gene TRBV9; D uncertain. This CDR3 is 14 amino acids long. CDR1 SGDLS and CDR2 YYNGEE come from the germline V gene. V dropped 3 bases and J dropped 7 bases, with 11 bases sitting between them. The CDR3 bases are TGTGCCAGCAGCGCTAGCGAAGGGAATTCACCCCTCCACTTT. This codes for CASSASEGNSPLHF.

As regards this clonotype: One end of the junction fails to match germline, which may point to a read error. The V and J genes are TRBV11-2 and TRBJ2-7; D uncertain. The CDR3 length is 14 residues. Germline V lookup: CDR1 SGHAT, CDR2 FQNNGV. The CDR3 protein is CASSFPQLSADQYF. DNA for the CDR3: TGTGCCAGTAGCTTCCCTCAGCTTTCCGCCGATCAGTACTTC.

The chain employs TRBV5-6 and TRBJ2-4, with 14 bases that match TRBD2. V was clipped by 4 bases and J by 12 bases; unmatched bases: 21. The V gene's germline CDR1 is SGHDT and CDR2 YYEEEE. CDR3 length equals 19 residues. The CDR3: CASSRGLAGVGRAKDTQYF. In DNA form, the CDR3 reads TGTGCCAGCAGCAGGGGACTAGCGGGAGTAGGAAGAGCCAAAGACACTCAGTACTTC.

A remark on this clonotype: This could be a read error, since a much larger clone is one nucleotide away. The rearrangement joins TRBV12-3 or TRBV12-4 to TRBJ2-7, with D perhaps assigned TRBD1 or TRBD2 (5 bases each). There are 15 residues in the CDR3. The ends were cut back, 6 bases at V and 5 bases at J, with 20 bases in the middle. In nucleotides, the CDR3 is TGTGCCAGCAGCCCACGGGGACCCATTTCCCACGAGCAGTACTTC. It encodes CASSPRGPISHEQYF.

On this clonotype: The junction differs from germline at one of its ends, possibly a read error. The rearrangement links TRBV4-1 to TRBJ2-5; TRBD2 is a possible D gene (5 bases). The CDR3 totals 14 residues. In germline, CDR1 is MGHRA, CDR2 YSYEKL. CDR3 DNA sequence: TGCGTCAGCAGCCAAATGGCAGGCTGGGAGACGCAGTACTTC. Its translation: CVSSQMAGWETQYF.

The genes are TRBV4-1 and TRBJ2-7, with a weak D call TRBD1 (7 bases). With 8 bases removed from V and 4 bases from J, the gap between germline ends came to 24 bases. The CDR3 totals 16 residues. Per germline, CDR1 MGHRA and CDR2 YSYEKL. DNA for the CDR3: TGCGCCAGCCCCAGGAGGGGGCAGGGTGGTGTTTACGAGCAGTACTTC. Its protein is CASPRRGQGGVYEQYF.

The genes are TRBV28 and TRBJ2-7; D gene ambiguous. CDR1 MDHEN and CDR2 SYDVKM come from the germline V gene. Trimming pared 6 bases from V and 0 bases from J, leaving 15 bases between. CDR3 length: 15 amino acids. CDR3 sequence: CASSQLQLSSYEQYF. CDR3 bases: TGTGCCAGCAGCCAACTACAGTTGAGCTCCTACGAGCAGTACTTC.